The present T cell receptor (beta chain) was sequenced within a study of blood T cell repertoires in COVID-19 (dated by TCRdb to the early 2020s). Background for the entire study: Samples from collaborators originated in the United States, Italy and Spain and spanned both the acute and convalescent phases of COVID-19. The material from the prospective study consisted of cDNA or gDNA derived from T cells, B-cell-depleted T cells, or PBMCs. Deeply sampled blood TCRbeta repertoires from subjects exposed to, actively infected with, or recovered from COVID-19 were included in the dataset. The repertoires were made available in a free public database intended to serve as a resource for research on the immune response to SARS-CoV-2. The samples were drawn from two sources: the first 160 participants of the ongoing ImmuneRACE study, and 1,000 to 1,500 subjects contributed by 6 global collaborators. Nearly every sample came with metadata listing a de-identified subject ID, COVID-19 status, age in years and sex. Where available, HLA class I and class II types were obtained from metadata supplied by the sample provider rather than from assay-based typing. What the authors observed across the whole study: Clinical and demographic metadata were provided uncurated, with the amount varying by source and participant.

This clone has only one observation. The target of this receptor is not known. Nothing much larger sits one base from this clone, and base qualities are not available. In the prospective study, participants were about 18 to 95 years old, resided in about two dozen geographic areas of the United States, and were enrolled through a virtual design. To assign participants to cohorts, the prospective study relied on clinical history that participants themselves reported in a screening survey and a study questionnaire. Exposed participants had been in contact with someone with a PCR-confirmed or clinician-diagnosed COVID-19 case within 2 weeks of study entry. In the prospective study, whole blood, serum and a nasopharyngeal or oropharyngeal swab were collected from each participant by mobile phlebotomists. Participants in the prospective study had the option to provide additional blood draws and questionnaires over a roughly two-month period. Blood samples from the prospective study were shipped frozen or at room temperature prior to DNA extraction.

The CDR3 goes from the cysteine to the phenylalanine over 15 residues. Just the 45-base CDR3 DNA is kept, in frame starting at base 1. CDR1 and CDR2 are read off the germline V gene as KGHSH and LQKENI. V is trimmed back by 3 bases and J by 0 bases, and the junction contains 1 base that no gene match accounts for. TCRbeta CDR3 regions were amplified from genomic DNA using the immunoSEQ Assay, a bias-controlled multiplex PCR. Per the authors' processing: Within the assay, amplification of reference gene primers was used to estimate how many nucleated cells each sample contained. To quantify the absolute abundance of each unique TCRbeta CDR3 rearrangement, sequence reads were collapsed and filtered. For each sample, productive Simpson clonality was calculated by taking the square root of Simpson's diversity index across productive rearrangements. TCRdb limited this immuneACCESS table to in-frame rearrangements with V and J called. A share of clones is missing; checked studies link under half to unresolved V genes, and the rest is unexplained. Clone size and the V and J calls come from that table; the DNA yielded D and trimming. A total of over 350,000 clones appear in this sample, roughly 92% of them only once. Together, the top ten hold just over 0.85% of the sample.

Source material: PBMCs or T cells enriched from blood (not recorded which). The receptor comes from a woman in her thirties or forties who had been exposed to COVID-19. In this chain, TRBV18 is recombined with TRBJ1-1; 10 bases in between match TRBD1. The encoded CDR3 is CASSPGTGVNTEAFF. In nucleotides, the sequence is TGTGCCAGCTCACCTGGGACAGGGGTGAACACTGAAGCTTTCTTT.